Given below is one T cell receptor (beta chain) in context. The data were taken from a study of blood T cell repertoires in COVID-19. The participants were between roughly 18 and 100 years old and came from about two dozen US areas. The study assigned cohorts using participant-reported clinical history. Two negative PCRs, clearance, or symptom resolution characterized the recovered Cohort 3 donors. The junction had 3 bases not matched to a gene; V was cut back by 4 bases and J by 0 bases. The CDR3 extends over 17 amino acids. Germline CDR1 reads SGDLS; CDR2 reads YYNGEE. Sequencing was performed with immunoSEQ multiplex PCR; in TCRdb, only in-frame clones are kept and a portion is missing. This sample carries 260,000 or so clones, less than 85% of them seen once, and the ten largest clones take around 2.3%.

Sequenced input: PBMCs or T cells enriched from blood (not recorded which). The receptor comes from a woman aged 45-60 years who had recovered from COVID-19. The J gene is TRBJ2-1, the V gene TRBV9, with 14 bases fitting TRBD2. This CDR3 is CASSLGTSGSSYNEQFF. As DNA, the CDR3 is TGTGCCAGCAGCCTAGGGACTAGCGGGAGCTCCTACAATGAGCAGTTCTTC.